The present T cell receptor beta chain was sequenced within a study of PD-1 blockade in mismatch repair-deficient tumors. Study details: Patients had some twelve mismatch repair-deficient cancer types, all previously treated and progressing. Findings of the study overall: Tumor-resident clones, often undetectable pretreatment in blood, expanded then contracted after pembrolizumab.

This sample's time point: archival surgical resection tumor tissue. Every patient had mismatch repair deficiency by PCR or immunohistochemistry. TCR sequencing covered a few patients who responded to pembrolizumab. Clones were sequenced by immunoSEQ multiplex PCR, and TCRdb holds only the in-frame ones, with some missing. The sample has over 750 clones; 69% are singletons. The length of the CDR3 is 16 residues. The germline gives CDR1 KGHSH, CDR2 LQKENI. The trim removed 0 bases at V and 3 bases at J, leaving 3 bases unmatched. Turning to this clone: Its target is not known. The sample contains more than one DNA sequence encoding this CDR3.

This specimen consisted of primary tumor tissue, obtained from a patient treated with pembrolizumab. This TCR was sampled from an adult with mismatch repair-deficient cancer. The V and J genes are TRBV18 and TRBJ2-1; 9 bases match TRBD2. CDR3 DNA sequence: TGTGCCAGCTCACCACCGACTAGCGGACTCTACAATGAGCAGTTCTTC. This sequence encodes CASSPPTSGLYNEQFF.